The 4 T cell receptor beta chains reported below all come from one sample, sequenced in a study of OX40 agonist ivuxolimab in advanced cancers. This table comes from immunoSEQ multiplex PCR, and its TCRdb copy is limited to in-frame clones, with some not included. Of tens of thousands of clones listed, around nine tenths are singletons. Sequences were derived from CD4+ or CD8+ T cells sorted from blood, sampled in a trial of the OX40 agonist ivuxolimab. The receptors derive from an adult with an advanced solid tumor such as melanoma, head and neck, liver or kidney cancer.

This chain joins TRBV5-5 and TRBJ1-2; 8 bases are a match to TRBD1. V gave up 4 bases and J gave up 7 bases; unmatched junction bases: 6. CDR3 size: 13 residues. Germline assignment: CDR1 SGHKS and CDR2 YYEKEE (reference sequence). The CDR3 nucleotides read TGTGCCAGCAGCGGTTCAGGGGGCTCTGGCTACACCTTC. Its translation is CASSGSGGSGYTF. Full variable domain (missing parts from reference TRBV5-5 and TRBJ1-2): DAGVTQSPTHLIKTRGQQVTLRCSPISGHKSVSWYQQVLGQGPQFIFQYYEKEERGRGNFPDRFSARQFPNYSSELNVNALLLGDSALYLCASSGSGGSGYTFGSGTRLTVV.

CDR3 loop: CASSLYPGTETYEQYF. In DNA form, the CDR3 reads TGTGCCAGCTCACTCTATCCGGGAACAGAAACCTACGAGCAGTACTTC. V and J are TRBV18 and TRBJ2-7; weak D call: TRBD2 (5 bases). Trimming removed 4 bases at V and 2 bases at J, with 18 bases between. The CDR3 covers 16 residues. Looked up from germline, CDR1 is KGHSH and CDR2 is LQKENI.

The chain is built from TRBV7-9 and TRBJ1-1; weak D call: TRBD1 (6 bases). Germline V lookup: CDR1 SEHNR, CDR2 FQNEAQ (reference sequence). This CDR3 is built from 13 residues. Deletions cut 2 bases from V and 4 bases from J, with 8 bases between. CDR3 bases: TGTGCCAGCAGCTTAATAGGGGGCACTGAAGCTTTCTTT. It encodes CASSLIGGTEAFF. Full variable domain (missing parts from reference TRBV7-9 and TRBJ1-1): DTGVSQNPRHKITKRGQNVTFRCDPISEHNRLYWYRQTLGQGPEFLTYFQNEAQLEKSRLLSDRFSAERPKGSFSTLEIQRTEQGDSAMYLCASSLIGGTEAFFGQGTRLTVV.

V gene TRBV5-4 combines with J gene TRBJ2-7, with D perhaps TRBD2 (6 bases). V lost 3 bases and J 8 bases, leaving 15 bases between the germline ends. The germline V gene encodes CDR1 SGHNT and CDR2 YYREEE (reference sequence). The CDR3 consists of 13 residues. As DNA, the CDR3 is TGTGCCAGCAGCTCCGGGACTGCCGAGCAGCAGTACTTC. The encoded protein is CASSSGTAEQQYF.